Sequencing of this T cell receptor (beta chain) was carried out in a study of blood T cells in healthy people across ages. Study results and limitations: A roughly linear age-dependent decrease characterized TCR beta diversity per million T cells.

The second PCR ran roughly 7 to 12 cycles with a sample-barcoded 5' primer and J-beta primers. No fewer than 2.5 million CDR3-containing paired-end reads came from each sample. TCRdb ran MiXCR on the 5' RACE reads and lists one entry per CDR3 protein. The sample has around 800,000 distinct CDR3 sequences; about 26% are singletons. Germline V gives CDR1 MGHDK, CDR2 SYGVNS. CDR3 length: 16 residues. After removal of 4 bases from V and 1 base from J, the junction contained 6 bases not matched to a gene. In the case of this clonotype: The antigen remains undetermined.

Each donor was a healthy Caucasian individual from Russia, aged roughly 6 to 95. This sample was shared with a second study, whose subject was T cells of mothers and their children. That study adds: For each mother, over 9 million TCR beta CDR3 reads were obtained, and for each child, a few million.

This sequence joins TRBV25-1 and TRBJ2-3; TRBD1 agrees at 9 bases. This TCR derives from a boy between 5 and 17 years old in good health. Input material: blood. CDR3 in amino acids: CASSGFTGGGTDTQYF. CDR3 nucleotides: TGTGCCAGCAGTGGATTTACAGGGGGCGGCACAGATACGCAGTATTTT. Using reference TRBV25-1 and TRBJ2-3 for the parts outside the CDR3, the full variable domain is EADIYQTPRYLVIGTGKKITLECSQTMGHDKMYWYQQDPGMELHLIHYSYGVNSTEKGDLSSESTVSRIRTEHFPLTLESARPSHTSQYLCASSGFTGGGTDTQYFGPGTRLTVL.